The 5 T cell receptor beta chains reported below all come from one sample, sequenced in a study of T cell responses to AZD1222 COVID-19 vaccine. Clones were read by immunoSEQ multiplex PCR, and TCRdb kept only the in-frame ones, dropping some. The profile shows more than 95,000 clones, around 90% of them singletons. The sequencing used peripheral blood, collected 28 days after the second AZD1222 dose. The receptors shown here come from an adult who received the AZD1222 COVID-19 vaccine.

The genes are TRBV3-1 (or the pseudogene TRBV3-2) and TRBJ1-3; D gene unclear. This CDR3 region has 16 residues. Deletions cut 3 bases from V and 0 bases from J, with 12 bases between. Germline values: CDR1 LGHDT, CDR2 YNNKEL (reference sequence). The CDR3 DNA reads TGTGCCAGCAGCCACTGGGAGACGGGCTCTGGAAACACCATATATTTT. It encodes CASSHWETGSGNTIYF.

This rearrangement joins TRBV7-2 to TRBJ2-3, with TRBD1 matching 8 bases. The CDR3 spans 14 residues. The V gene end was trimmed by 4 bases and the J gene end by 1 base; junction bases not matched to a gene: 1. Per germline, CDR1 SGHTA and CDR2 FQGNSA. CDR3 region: CASSSGGGTDTQYF. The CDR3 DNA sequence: TGTGCCAGCAGCTCAGGGGGCGGCACAGATACGCAGTATTTT.

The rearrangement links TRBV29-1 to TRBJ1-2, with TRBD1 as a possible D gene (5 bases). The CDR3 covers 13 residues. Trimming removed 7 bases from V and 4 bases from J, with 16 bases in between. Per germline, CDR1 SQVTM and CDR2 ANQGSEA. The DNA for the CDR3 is TGCAGCGCGAAGCGGGGCGTTGGCTATGGCTACACCTTC. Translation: CSAKRGVGYGYTF.

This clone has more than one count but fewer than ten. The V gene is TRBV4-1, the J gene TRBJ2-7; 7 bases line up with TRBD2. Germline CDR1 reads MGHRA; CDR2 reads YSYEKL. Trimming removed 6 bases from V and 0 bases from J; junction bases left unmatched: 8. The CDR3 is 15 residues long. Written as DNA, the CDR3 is TGCGCCAGCAGGAAGGGGCTAGCGGACTCCTACGAGCAGTACTTC. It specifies CASRKGLADSYEQYF.

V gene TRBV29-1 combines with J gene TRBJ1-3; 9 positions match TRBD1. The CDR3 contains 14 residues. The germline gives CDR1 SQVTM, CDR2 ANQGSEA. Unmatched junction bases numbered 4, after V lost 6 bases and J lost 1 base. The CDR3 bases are TGCAGCGTAGTGGGACAGGGATCTGGAAACACCATATATTTT. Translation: CSVVGQGSGNTIYF.